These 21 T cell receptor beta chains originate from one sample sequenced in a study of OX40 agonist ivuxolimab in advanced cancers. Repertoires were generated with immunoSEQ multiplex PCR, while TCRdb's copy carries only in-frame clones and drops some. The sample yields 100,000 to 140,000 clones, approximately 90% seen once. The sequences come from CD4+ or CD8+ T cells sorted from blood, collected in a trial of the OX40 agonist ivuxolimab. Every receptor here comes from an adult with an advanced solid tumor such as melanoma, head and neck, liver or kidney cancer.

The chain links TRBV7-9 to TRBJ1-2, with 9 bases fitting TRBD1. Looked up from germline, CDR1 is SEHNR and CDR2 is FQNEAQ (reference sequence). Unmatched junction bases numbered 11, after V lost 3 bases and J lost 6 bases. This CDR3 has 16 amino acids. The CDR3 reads CASSFAGTGWGNGYTF. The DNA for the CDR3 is TGTGCCAGCAGCTTCGCCGGGACAGGGTGGGGTAATGGCTACACCTTC.

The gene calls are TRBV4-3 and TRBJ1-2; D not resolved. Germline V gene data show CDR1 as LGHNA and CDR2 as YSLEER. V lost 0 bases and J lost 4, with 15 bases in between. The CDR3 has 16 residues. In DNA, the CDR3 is TGCGCCAGCAGCCAAGATGCGGGAGGGAAGACCTATGGCTACACCTTC. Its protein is CASSQDAGGKTYGYTF.

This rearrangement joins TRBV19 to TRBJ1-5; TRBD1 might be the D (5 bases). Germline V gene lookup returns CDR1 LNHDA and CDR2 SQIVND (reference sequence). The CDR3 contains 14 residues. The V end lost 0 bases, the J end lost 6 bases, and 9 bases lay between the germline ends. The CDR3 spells CASSIDYGGQPQHF. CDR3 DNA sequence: TGTGCCAGTAGTATAGACTATGGGGGTCAGCCCCAGCATTTT.

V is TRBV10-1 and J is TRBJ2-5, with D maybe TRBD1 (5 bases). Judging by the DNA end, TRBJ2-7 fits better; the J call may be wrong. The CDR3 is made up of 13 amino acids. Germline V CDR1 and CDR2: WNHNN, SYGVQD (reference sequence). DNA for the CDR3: TGCGCCAGCAGGAATGAAGGGGCCTACGAGCAGTACTTC. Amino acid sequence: CASRNEGAYEQYF.

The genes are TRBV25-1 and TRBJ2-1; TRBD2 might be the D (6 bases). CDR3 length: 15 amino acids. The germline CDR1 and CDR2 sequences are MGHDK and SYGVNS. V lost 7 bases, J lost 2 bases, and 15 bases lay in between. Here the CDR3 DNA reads TGTGCCAGCAAAAACGGGGGAACCCCCTACAATGAGCAGTTCTTC. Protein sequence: CASKNGGTPYNEQFF.

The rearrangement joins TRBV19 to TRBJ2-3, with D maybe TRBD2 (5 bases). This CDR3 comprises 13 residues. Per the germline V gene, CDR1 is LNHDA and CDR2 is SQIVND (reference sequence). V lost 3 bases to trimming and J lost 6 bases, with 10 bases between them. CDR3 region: CASSMGGSDTQYF. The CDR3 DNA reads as TGTGCCAGTAGTATGGGCGGGTCCGATACGCAGTATTTT.

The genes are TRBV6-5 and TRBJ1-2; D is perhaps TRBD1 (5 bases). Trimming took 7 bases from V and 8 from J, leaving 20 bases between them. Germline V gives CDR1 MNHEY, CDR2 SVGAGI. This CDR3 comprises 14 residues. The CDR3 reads CASTSRLGGNGYTF. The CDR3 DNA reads TGTGCCAGCACTTCTCGTCTGGGGGGGAACGGCTACACCTTC.

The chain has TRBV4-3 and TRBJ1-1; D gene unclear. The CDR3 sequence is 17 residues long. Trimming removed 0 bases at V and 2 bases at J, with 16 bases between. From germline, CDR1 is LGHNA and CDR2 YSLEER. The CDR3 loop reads CASSQDHGSEANTEAFF. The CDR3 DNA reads TGCGCCAGCAGCCAAGATCATGGCTCCGAAGCAAACACTGAAGCTTTCTTT.

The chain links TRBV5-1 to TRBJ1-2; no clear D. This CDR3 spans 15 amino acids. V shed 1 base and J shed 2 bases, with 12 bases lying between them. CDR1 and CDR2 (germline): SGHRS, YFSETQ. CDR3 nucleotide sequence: TGCGCCAGCAGCTTGTTTAGTACAGAAAACTATGGCTACACCTTC. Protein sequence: CASSLFSTENYGYTF. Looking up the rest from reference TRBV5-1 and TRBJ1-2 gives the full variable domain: KAGVTQTPRYLIKTRGQQVTLSCSPISGHRSVSWYQQTPGQGLQFLFEYFSETQRNKGNFPGRFSGRQFSNSRSEMNVSTLELGDSALYLCASSLFSTENYGYTFGSGTRLTVV.

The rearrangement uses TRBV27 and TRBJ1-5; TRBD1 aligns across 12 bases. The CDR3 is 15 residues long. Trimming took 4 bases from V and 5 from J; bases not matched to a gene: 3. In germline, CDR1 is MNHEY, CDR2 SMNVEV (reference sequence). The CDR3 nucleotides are TGTGCCAGCAGTTCGGGACAGGGGGCTTATCAGCCCCAGCATTTT. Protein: CASSSGQGAYQPQHF.

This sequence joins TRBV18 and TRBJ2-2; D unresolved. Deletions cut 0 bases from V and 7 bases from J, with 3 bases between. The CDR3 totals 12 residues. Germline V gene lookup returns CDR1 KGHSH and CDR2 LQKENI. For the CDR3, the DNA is TGTGCCAGCTCACCACCGAGCGGGGAGCTGTTTTTT. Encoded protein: CASSPPSGELFF.

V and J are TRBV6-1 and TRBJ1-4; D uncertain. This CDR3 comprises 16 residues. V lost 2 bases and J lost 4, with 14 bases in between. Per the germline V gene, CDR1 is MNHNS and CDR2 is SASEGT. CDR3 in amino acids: CASSERRAARNEKLFF. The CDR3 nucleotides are TGTGCCAGCAGTGAAAGACGGGCAGCCCGTAATGAAAAACTGTTTTTT.

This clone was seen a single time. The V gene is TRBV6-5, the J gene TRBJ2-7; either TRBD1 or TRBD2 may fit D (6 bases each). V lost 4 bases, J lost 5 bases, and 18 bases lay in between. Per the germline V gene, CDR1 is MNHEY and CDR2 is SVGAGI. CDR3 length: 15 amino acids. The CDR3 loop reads CASSSPRGRLNEQYF. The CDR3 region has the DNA TGTGCCAGCAGTTCCCCCCGGGGGCGCCTTAACGAGCAGTACTTC.

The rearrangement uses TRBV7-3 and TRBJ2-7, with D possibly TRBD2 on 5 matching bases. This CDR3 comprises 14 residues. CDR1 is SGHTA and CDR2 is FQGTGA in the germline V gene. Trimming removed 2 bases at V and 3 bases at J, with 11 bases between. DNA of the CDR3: TGTGCCAGCAGCTTATCGGCTAGCAGCTACGAGCAGTACTTC. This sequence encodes CASSLSASSYEQYF.

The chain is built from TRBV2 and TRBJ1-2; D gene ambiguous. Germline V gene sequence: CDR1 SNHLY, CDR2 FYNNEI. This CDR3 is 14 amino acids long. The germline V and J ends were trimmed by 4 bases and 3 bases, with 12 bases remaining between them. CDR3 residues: CASSVPLVDYGYTF. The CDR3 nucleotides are TGTGCCAGCAGTGTTCCCCTAGTAGACTATGGCTACACCTTC.

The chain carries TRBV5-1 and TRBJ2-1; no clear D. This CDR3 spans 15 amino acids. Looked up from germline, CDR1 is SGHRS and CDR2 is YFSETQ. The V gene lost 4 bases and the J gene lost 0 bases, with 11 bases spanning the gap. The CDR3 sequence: CASSVSPSSYNEQFF. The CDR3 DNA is TGCGCCAGCAGCGTTAGCCCGAGCTCCTACAATGAGCAGTTCTTC.

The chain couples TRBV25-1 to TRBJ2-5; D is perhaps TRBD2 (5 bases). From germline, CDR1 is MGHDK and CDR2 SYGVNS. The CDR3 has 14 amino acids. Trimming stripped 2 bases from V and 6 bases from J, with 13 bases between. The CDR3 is CASSEPGSSKTQYF. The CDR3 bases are TGTGCCAGCAGTGAACCGGGGAGTTCTAAGACCCAGTACTTC.

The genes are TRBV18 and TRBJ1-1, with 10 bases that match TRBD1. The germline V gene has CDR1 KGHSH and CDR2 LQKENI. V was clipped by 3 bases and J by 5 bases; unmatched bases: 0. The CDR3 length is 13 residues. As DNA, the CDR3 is TGTGCCAGCTCACCGGACAGGGGGACTGAAGCTTTCTTT. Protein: CASSPDRGTEAFF.

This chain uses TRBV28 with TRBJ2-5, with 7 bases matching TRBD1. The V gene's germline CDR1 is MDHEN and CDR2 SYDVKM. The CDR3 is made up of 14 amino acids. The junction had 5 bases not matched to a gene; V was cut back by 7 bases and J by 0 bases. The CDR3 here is CASTLDRNQETQYF. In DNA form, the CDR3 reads TGTGCCAGCACCTTGGACAGGAACCAAGAGACCCAGTACTTC. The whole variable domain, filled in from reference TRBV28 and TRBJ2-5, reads DVKVTQSSRYLVKRTGEKVFLECVQDMDHENMFWYRQDPGLGLRLIYFSYDVKMKEKGDIPEGYSVSREKKERFSLILESASTNQTSMYLCASTLDRNQETQYFGPGTRLLVL.

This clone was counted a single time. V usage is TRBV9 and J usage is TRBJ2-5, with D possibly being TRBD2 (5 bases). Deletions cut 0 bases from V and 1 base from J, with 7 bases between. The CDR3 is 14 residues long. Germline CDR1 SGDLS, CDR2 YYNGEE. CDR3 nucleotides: TGTGCCAGCAGCGTAGAGAGGGCCCAAGAGACCCAGTACTTC. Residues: CASSVERAQETQYF.

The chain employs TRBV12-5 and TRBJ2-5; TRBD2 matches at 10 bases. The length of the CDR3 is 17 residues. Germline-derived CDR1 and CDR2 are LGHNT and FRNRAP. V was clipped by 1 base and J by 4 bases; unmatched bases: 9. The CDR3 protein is CASGLDGTSDWRETQYF. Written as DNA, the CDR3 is TGTGCTAGTGGTTTGGATGGGACTAGCGATTGGCGAGAGACCCAGTACTTC.